This is a list of T cell receptor beta chains from one sample in a study of shared clonotypes between healthy human individuals. Profiled with immunoSEQ multiplex PCR; TCRdb holds only in-frame clones, not every one. The sample consists of approximately 2.1 million clones, over 85% of them appearing once. The sample taken for sequencing was naive CD4+ T cells from PBMCs. These TCRs come from a man younger than 35 in good health. Some clones in this sample may be carry-over from other donors' samples. Both conserved end residues are part of each CDR3. Fields, in order: clone size, D gene, V gene, J gene, CDR3 protein, CDR3 DNA. A D gene is named only where the DNA matches it firmly. The size of a clone is reported for some rows only, either as once, few or many, or as a class for expanded clones.

>once|TRBD1|TRBV7-3|TRBJ1-1
CASSKGGSEAFF
TGTGCCAGCAGCAAAGGGGGCAGCGAAGCTTTCTTT
>few|TRBD1|TRBV10-3|TRBJ1-2
CAISEQGSHYGYTF
TGTGCCATCAGTGAACAGGGGTCGCACTATGGCTACACCTTC
>.|TRBD2|TRBV28|TRBJ2-5
CASSGGGAGETQYF
TGTGCCAGCAGTGGCGGGGGGGCAGGGGAGACCCAGTACTTC
>.|TRBD1|TRBV13|TRBJ1-2
CASSLGPPDRAYTF
TGTGCCAGCAGCTTAGGCCCACCGGACAGGGCCTACACCTTC
>.|.|TRBV11-2|TRBJ2-7
CASSLDGPSYEQYF
TGTGCCAGCAGCTTAGACGGACCCTCCTACGAGCAGTACTTC
>once|.|TRBV6-1|TRBJ2-5
CASSDGWYQETQYF
TGTGCCAGCAGTGATGGTTGGTACCAAGAGACCCAGTACTTC
>.|.|TRBV5-1|TRBJ2-5
CASSLEGSSETQYF
TGCGCCAGCAGCTTGGAAGGGAGCTCAGAGACCCAGTACTTC
>.|.|TRBV7-3|TRBJ2-3
CASSFNGQSTDTQYF
TGTGCCAGCAGCTTTAATGGTCAGAGCACAGATACGCAGTATTTT
>.|.|TRBV5-1|TRBJ1-1
CASSPNGPDPFF
TGCGCCAGCAGCCCAAATGGTCCTGATCCTTTCTTT
>.|TRBD1|TRBV18|TRBJ2-7
CASSFYSGTGSDEQYF
TGTGCCAGCTCATTCTACTCCGGGACAGGGAGCGACGAGCAGTACTTC
>.|.|TRBV7-2|TRBJ1-1
CASRSQGNTEAFF
TGTGCCAGCAGGTCGCAGGGTAACACTGAAGCTTTCTTT
>.|TRBD2|TRBV19|TRBJ2-1
CASSIDRTSGRKRNNEQFF
TGTGCCAGTAGTATAGATCGGACTAGCGGGAGAAAAAGAAACAATGAGCAGTTCTTC
>.|TRBD1|TRBV6-5|TRBJ2-7
CASRPTGRGGYEQYF
TGTGCCAGCAGACCGACAGGGAGAGGGGGCTACGAGCAGTACTTC
>once|.|TRBV28|TRBJ1-4
CASSFRAVATNEKLFF
TGTGCCAGCAGTTTTCGGGCAGTCGCAACTAATGAAAAACTGTTTTTT
>once|.|TRBV4-3|TRBJ1-5
CASSQDLGNLNQPQHF
TGCGCCAGCAGCCAAGATCTGGGGAACCTGAATCAGCCCCAGCATTTT
>.|.|TRBV27|TRBJ2-2
CASRSQGWYPNTGELFF
TGTGCCAGCAGGTCCCAAGGCTGGTATCCGAACACCGGGGAGCTGTTTTTT
>.|TRBD1|TRBV27|TRBJ2-3
CASSLYVTGTDTDTQYF
TGTGCCAGCAGTTTATACGTGACGGGGACAGACACAGATACGCAGTATTTT
>.|TRBD1|TRBV7-3|TRBJ1-1
CASSPLGGTGNTEAFF
TGTGCCAGCAGCCCCCTGGGGGGGACAGGGAACACTGAAGCTTTCTTT
>.|TRBD2|TRBV5-1|TRBJ2-3
CASGLAGLTDTQYF
TGCGCCAGCGGACTAGCGGGACTCACAGATACGCAGTATTTT
>.|.|TRBV18|TRBJ2-1
CASSPNSVLLYNEQFF
TGTGCCAGCTCCCCAAATAGCGTACTACTCTACAATGAGCAGTTCTTC
>.|.|TRBV5-1|TRBJ2-7
CASSLLSYGSYEQYF
TGCGCCAGCAGCTTGTTGTCGTACGGCTCCTACGAGCAGTACTTC
>.|.|TRBV28|TRBJ2-1
CASKITGTKAYNEQFF
TGTGCCAGCAAGATCACCGGGACAAAAGCCTACAATGAGCAGTTCTTC
>.|.|TRBV9|TRBJ2-2
CASSVLEAGTGELFF
TGTGCCAGCAGCGTATTAGAGGCGGGCACCGGGGAGCTGTTTTTT
>.|TRBD1|TRBV11-1|TRBJ2-7
CASRLDRDTYEQYF
TGTGCCAGCAGACTAGACAGGGACACCTACGAGCAGTACTTC
>.|.|TRBV6-1|TRBJ1-2
CASSQAHYGYTF
TGTGCCAGCAGCCAAGCGCACTATGGCTACACCTTC
>.|TRBD1|TRBV19|TRBJ2-1
CATRDRSINEQFF
TGTGCCACACGGGACAGGAGTATTAATGAGCAGTTCTTC
>.|.|TRBV6-5|TRBJ1-3
CASIDGLSGNTIYF
TGTGCCAGCATTGATGGGTTATCTGGAAACACCATATATTTT
>.|.|TRBV5-1|TRBJ2-7
CASSLLGSSYEQYF
TGCGCCAGCAGCTTATTAGGCAGCTCCTACGAGCAGTACTTC
>.|.|TRBV9|TRBJ1-1
CASSVGAAWDTEAFF
TGTGCCAGCAGCGTAGGGGCGGCCTGGGACACTGAAGCTTTCTTT
>.|.|TRBV5-1|TRBJ1-2
CASSLGAGYGYTF
TGCGCCAGCAGCTTGGGGGCAGGGTATGGCTACACCTTC
>.|.|TRBV5-6|TRBJ1-1
CASSLLYRLEAFF
TGTGCCAGCAGCTTGCTGTACAGACTTGAAGCTTTCTTT
>once|.|TRBV6-5|TRBJ1-5
CASSYGNNQPQHF
TGTGCCAGCAGCTACGGGAACAATCAGCCCCAGCATTTT
>.|TRBD1|TRBV28|TRBJ1-3
CASNTRDRRNTIYF
TGTGCCAGCAACACCCGGGACAGGAGGAACACCATATATTTT
>.|.|TRBV2|TRBJ2-2
CASSVRTIGELFF
TGTGCCAGCAGTGTCCGTACGATCGGGGAGCTGTTTTTT
>.|TRBD1|TRBV28|TRBJ2-2
CASDRELGRTGELFF
TGTGCCAGCGACAGGGAGCTCGGCCGGACCGGGGAGCTGTTTTTT
>.|.|TRBV4-1|TRBJ2-2
CASSLGRSNTGELFF
TGCGCCAGCAGCCTGGGGCGCTCGAACACCGGGGAGCTGTTTTTT
>once|TRBD1|TRBV5-6|TRBJ2-1
CASSHRGFYYNEQFF
TGTGCCAGCAGCCACAGGGGTTTTTACTACAATGAGCAGTTCTTC
>.|TRBD2|TRBV27|TRBJ2-7
CASSPPRTRRGVYEQYF
TGTGCCAGCAGTCCTCCGAGGACTCGGCGGGGGGTTTACGAGCAGTACTTC
>.|.|TRBV4-2|TRBJ2-7
CASSQDLLWYEQYF
TGTGCCAGCAGCCAAGATCTGTTATGGTACGAGCAGTACTTC
>.|TRBD1|TRBV7-9|TRBJ2-6
CASSLTGTAGANVLTF
TGTGCCAGCAGCTTAACCGGGACAGCTGGGGCCAACGTCCTGACTTTC
>.|TRBD2|TRBV4-1|TRBJ2-1
CASSSPGTRSYNEQFF
TGCGCCAGCAGCTCCCCTGGGACTAGGTCCTACAATGAGCAGTTCTTC
>.|.|TRBV29-1|TRBJ2-3
CSVPDPGRDTQYF
TGCAGCGTCCCAGACCCGGGGAGGGATACGCAGTATTTT
>.|TRBD2|TRBV4-1|TRBJ2-3
CASSQDSTGGWDTQYF
TGCGCCAGCAGCCAAGATAGTACGGGGGGGTGGGATACGCAGTATTTT
>.|.|TRBV5-1|TRBJ1-2
CASSASTAPYGYTF
TGCGCCAGCAGCGCTTCGACTGCCCCCTATGGCTACACCTTC
>.|.|TRBV5-1|TRBJ2-5
CASSFGLSTGETQYF
TGCGCCAGCAGCTTCGGACTCTCCACAGGGGAGACCCAGTACTTC
>.|.|TRBV28|TRBJ2-4
CASSAQGTKNIQYF
TGTGCCAGCAGTGCCCAGGGTACCAAAAACATTCAGTACTTC
>.|.|TRBV6-6|TRBJ2-5
CASSYSGREETQYF
TGTGCCAGCAGTTACTCGGGCAGGGAAGAGACCCAGTACTTC
>.|.|TRBV4-3|TRBJ1-5
CASSQDRGQPQHF
TGCGCCAGCAGCCAAGACAGGGGTCAGCCCCAGCATTTT
>.|TRBD1|TRBV15|TRBJ1-4
CATSRATGGTEKLFF
TGTGCCACCAGCAGAGCGACAGGGGGCACTGAAAAACTGTTTTTT
>.|TRBD1|TRBV7-9|TRBJ1-2
CASSLARQGGGGYTF
TGTGCCAGCAGCTTAGCTAGACAGGGAGGCGGTGGCTACACCTTC
>.|.|TRBV12-5|TRBJ2-2
CASGLVLPTNTGELFF
TGTGCTAGTGGTTTGGTACTGCCTACCAACACCGGGGAGCTGTTTTTT
>.|TRBD2|TRBV6-5|TRBJ2-5
CASSFKAGVGETQYF
TGTGCCAGCAGTTTCAAAGCGGGAGTAGGAGAGACCCAGTACTTC
>.|.|TRBV19|TRBJ2-7
CATQGSLGEQYF
TGTGCCACCCAGGGGTCCTTGGGCGAGCAGTACTTC
>.|.|TRBV28|TRBJ2-7
CASSPIGTQTLEQYF
TGTGCCAGCAGCCCGATCGGGACCCAAACCTTGGAGCAGTACTTC